The clone carrying this TCR beta chain was observed a few times. The CDR3 length is 12 residues. Looked up from germline, CDR1 is LGHNA and CDR2 is YNFKEQ. The V end was cut by 4 bases, the J end by 7 bases, with 11 bases between. This specimen comes from a study of blood T cell repertoires in COVID-19. Sequencing was performed with immunoSEQ multiplex PCR; in TCRdb, only in-frame clones are kept and a portion is missing. The sample includes about 35,000 clones, around 90% seen only once; the top ten take about 5%. The V call is TRBV4-2, the J call TRBJ2-7; a possible D gene is TRBD2 (6 bases). The sequencing sample was made of peripheral blood. This TCR came from a woman between 65 and 79 years old with active COVID-19. The CDR3 sequence: CASSPPGGEQYF. The CDR3 DNA is TGTGCCAGCAGCCCGCCAGGAGGGGAGCAGTACTTC.